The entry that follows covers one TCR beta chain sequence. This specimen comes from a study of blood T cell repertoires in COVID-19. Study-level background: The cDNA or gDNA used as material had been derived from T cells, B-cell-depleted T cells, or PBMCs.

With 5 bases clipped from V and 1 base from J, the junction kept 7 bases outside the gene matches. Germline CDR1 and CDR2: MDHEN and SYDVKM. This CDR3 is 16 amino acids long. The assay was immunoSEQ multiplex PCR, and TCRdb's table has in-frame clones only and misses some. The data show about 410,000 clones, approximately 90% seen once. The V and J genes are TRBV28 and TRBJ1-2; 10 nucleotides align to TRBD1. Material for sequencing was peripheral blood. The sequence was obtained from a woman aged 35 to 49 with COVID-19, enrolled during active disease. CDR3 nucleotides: TGTGCCAGCAGTGCACCGGGACAGGGGCTTAACTATGGCTACACCTTC. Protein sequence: CASSAPGQGLNYGYTF.